This T cell receptor (beta chain) stems from a study of cytomegalovirus exposure and HLA in healthy donors. General observations from the study: A later analysis found first-cohort TCR clusters tended to co-occur in the approximately 110 validation repertoires. Researchers catalogued 164 TCR beta chains as cytomegalovirus-associated. Rare TCR sequences dominated, though some public TCRs recurred in many donors.

The CDR3 is made up of 17 amino acids. In germline, CDR1 is MGHRA, CDR2 YSYEKL. The V gene end was trimmed by 1 base and the J gene end by 0 bases; junction bases not matched to a gene: 4. Assay used: immunoSEQ multiplex PCR; TCRdb lists only in-frame clones, some missing. Of 260,000 or so clones detected, around 89% appear once; the ten largest clones hold 0.92%. While the first cohort had several hundred subjects, the donors belonged to the separate validation cohort of over a hundred subjects. This clone has only one observation. Its antigen is undetermined. Other DNA sequences of this sample code for an identical CDR3.

The rearrangement uses TRBV4-1 and TRBJ1-3; 9 bases line up with TRBD1. The sequence came from a woman aged 18-29 years in good health and CMV-seronegative. Sequencing used PBMCs. CDR3 nucleotide sequence: TGCGCCAGCAGCCAAGGGGACAGGGCAAGCTCTGGAAACACCATATATTTT. Protein product: CASSQGDRASSGNTIYF.